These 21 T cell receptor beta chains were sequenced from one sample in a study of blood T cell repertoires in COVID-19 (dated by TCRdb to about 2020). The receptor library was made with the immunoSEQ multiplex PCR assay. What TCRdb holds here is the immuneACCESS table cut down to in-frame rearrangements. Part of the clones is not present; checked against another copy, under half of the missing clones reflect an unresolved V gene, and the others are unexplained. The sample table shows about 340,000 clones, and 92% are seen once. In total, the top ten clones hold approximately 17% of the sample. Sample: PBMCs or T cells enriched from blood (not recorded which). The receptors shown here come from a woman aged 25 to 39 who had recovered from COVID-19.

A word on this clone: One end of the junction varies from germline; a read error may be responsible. The CDR3 coding sequence is TGTGCCAGCAGTCAGGGCCAAGGGACCCAGTACTTC. It is translated as CASSQGQGTQYF. This chain uses TRBV6-2 or TRBV6-3 with TRBJ2-5; a weak D match, TRBD1 (5 bases). Germline CDR1 MNHEY, CDR2 SVGEGT. The CDR3 contains 12 residues.

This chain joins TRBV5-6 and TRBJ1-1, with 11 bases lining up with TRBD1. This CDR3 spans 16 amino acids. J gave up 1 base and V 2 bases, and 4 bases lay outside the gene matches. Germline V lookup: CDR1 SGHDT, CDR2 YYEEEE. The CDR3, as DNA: TGTGCCAGCAGCTTCGGGACAGGGGGAGGGAACACTGAAGCTTTCTTT. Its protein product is CASSFGTGGGNTEAFF.

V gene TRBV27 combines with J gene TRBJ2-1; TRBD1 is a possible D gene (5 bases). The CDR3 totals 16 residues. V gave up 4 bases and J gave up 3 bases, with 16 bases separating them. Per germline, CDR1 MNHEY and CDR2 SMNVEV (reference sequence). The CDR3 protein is CASSSTPFQGYNEQFF. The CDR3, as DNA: TGTGCCAGCAGTTCGACCCCCTTTCAGGGCTACAATGAGCAGTTCTTC.

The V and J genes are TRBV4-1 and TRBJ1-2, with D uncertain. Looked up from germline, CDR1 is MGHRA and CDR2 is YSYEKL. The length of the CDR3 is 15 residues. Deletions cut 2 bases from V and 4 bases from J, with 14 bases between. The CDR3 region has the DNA TGCGCCAGCAGCCAACCCATGCAGGCGACCTATGGCTACACCTTC. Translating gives CASSQPMQATYGYTF.

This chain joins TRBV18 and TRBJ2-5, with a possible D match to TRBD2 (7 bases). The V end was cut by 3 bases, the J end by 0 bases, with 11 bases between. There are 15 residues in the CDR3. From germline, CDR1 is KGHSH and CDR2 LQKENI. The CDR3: CASSPRGGHQETQYF. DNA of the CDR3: TGTGCCAGCTCACCGAGGGGGGGCCACCAAGAGACCCAGTACTTC.

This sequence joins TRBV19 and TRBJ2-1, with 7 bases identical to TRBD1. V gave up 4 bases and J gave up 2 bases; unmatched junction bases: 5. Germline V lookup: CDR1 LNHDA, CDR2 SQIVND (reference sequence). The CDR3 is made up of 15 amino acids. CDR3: CASSNRDSPYNEQFF. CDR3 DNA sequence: TGTGCCAGTAGTAACCGGGACAGCCCCTACAATGAGCAGTTCTTC.

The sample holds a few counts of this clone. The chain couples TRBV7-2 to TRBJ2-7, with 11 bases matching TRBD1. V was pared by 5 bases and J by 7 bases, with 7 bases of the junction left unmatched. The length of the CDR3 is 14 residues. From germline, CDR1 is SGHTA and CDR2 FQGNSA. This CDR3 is CASSHGQGAGEQYF. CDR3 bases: TGTGCCAGCAGCCATGGACAGGGGGCGGGTGAGCAGTACTTC.

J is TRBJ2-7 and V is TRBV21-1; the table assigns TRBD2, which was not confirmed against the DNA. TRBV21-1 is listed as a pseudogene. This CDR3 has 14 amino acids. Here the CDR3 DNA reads TGTGCCAGCAAGGGAGGGTCCATCTCCTACGAGCAGTACTTC. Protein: CASKGGSISYEQYF.

The DNA of the CDR3 is TGTGCCAGCACCGGGGCTGGACAGGTAAATTCACCCCTCCACTTT. Its translation: CASTGAGQVNSPLHF. This chain uses TRBV28 with TRBJ1-6, with 7 bases identical to TRBD1. V shed 7 bases and J 7 bases; nucleotides not matched to a gene: 10. The CDR3 loop spans 15 amino acids. The germline CDR1 and CDR2 sequences are MDHEN and SYDVKM.

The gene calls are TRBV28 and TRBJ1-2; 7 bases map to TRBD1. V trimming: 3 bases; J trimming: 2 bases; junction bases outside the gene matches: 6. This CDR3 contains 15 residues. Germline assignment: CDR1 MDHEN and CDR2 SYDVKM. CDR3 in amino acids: CASSLPGGHNYGYTF. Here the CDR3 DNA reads TGTGCCAGCAGTTTGCCAGGGGGGCACAACTATGGCTACACCTTC.

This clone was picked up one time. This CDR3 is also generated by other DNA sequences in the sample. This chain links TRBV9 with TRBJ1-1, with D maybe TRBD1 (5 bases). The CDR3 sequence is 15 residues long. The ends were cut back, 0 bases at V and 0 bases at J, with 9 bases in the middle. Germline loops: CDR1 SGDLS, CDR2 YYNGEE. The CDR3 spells CASSVDPGLNTEAFF. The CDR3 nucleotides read TGTGCCAGCAGCGTAGATCCAGGGCTGAACACTGAAGCTTTCTTT. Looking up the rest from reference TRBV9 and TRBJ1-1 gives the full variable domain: DSGVTQTPKHLITATGQRVTLRCSPRSGDLSVYWYQQSLDQGLQFLIQYYNGEERAKGNILERFSAQQFPDLHSELNLSSLELGDSALYFCASSVDPGLNTEAFFGQGTRLTVV.

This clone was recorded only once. CDR3 DNA sequence: TGTGCCAGCAGCCGACTCGGGAAGGATGGCTACACCTTC. Protein product: CASSRLGKDGYTF. The chain uses TRBV25-1 and TRBJ1-2, with D hard to call. This CDR3 spans 13 amino acids. Germline lookup yields CDR1 MGHDK and CDR2 SYGVNS. V dropped 6 bases and J dropped 6 bases, with 14 bases sitting between them.

CDR3 nucleotides: TGTGCCAGCAGTCTCGGGACACTCGACAATGAGCAGTTCTTC. Residues: CASSLGTLDNEQFF. The gene calls are TRBV5-8 and TRBJ2-1; possibly TRBD1 for D (6 bases). This CDR3 comprises 14 residues. Looked up from germline, CDR1 is SGHTS and CDR2 is YDEGEE. V gave up 5 bases and J gave up 5 bases, with 14 bases separating them.

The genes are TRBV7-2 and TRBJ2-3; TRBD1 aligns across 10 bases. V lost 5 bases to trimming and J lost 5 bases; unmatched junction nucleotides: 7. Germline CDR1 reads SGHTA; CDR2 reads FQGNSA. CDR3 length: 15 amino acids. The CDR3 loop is CASSQYGTGVDTQYF. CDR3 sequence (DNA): TGTGCCAGCAGCCAATACGGGACAGGGGTAGATACGCAGTATTTT.

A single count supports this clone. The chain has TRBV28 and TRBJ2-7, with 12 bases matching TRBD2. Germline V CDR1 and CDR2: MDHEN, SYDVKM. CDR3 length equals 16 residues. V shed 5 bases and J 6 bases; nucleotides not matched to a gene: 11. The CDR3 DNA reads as TGTGCCAGCAGTGGGGATGTTCTAGCGGGAGGGTTCGAGCAGTACTTC. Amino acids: CASSGDVLAGGFEQYF. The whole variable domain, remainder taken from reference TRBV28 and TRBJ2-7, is DVKVTQSSRYLVKRTGEKVFLECVQDMDHENMFWYRQDPGLGLRLIYFSYDVKMKEKGDIPEGYSVSREKKERFSLILESASTNQTSMYLCASSGDVLAGGFEQYFGPGTRLTVT.

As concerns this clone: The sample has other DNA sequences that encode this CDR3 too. DNA for the CDR3: TGCGCCAGCAGCTTGGGGCAGGGGGGCTACAATGAGCAGTTCTTC. It translates to CASSLGQGGYNEQFF. V usage is TRBV5-1 and J usage is TRBJ2-1; a possible D gene is TRBD1 (7 bases). The V end lost 0 bases, the J end lost 3 bases, and 10 bases lay between the germline ends. The CDR3 spans 15 residues. Germline V gene data show CDR1 as SGHRS and CDR2 as YFSETQ.

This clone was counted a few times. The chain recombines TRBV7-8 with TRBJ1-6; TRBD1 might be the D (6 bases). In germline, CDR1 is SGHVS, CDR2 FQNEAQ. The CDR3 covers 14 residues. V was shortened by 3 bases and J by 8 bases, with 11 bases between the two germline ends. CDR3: CASSFTGFDSPLHF. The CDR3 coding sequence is TGTGCCAGCAGCTTTACAGGGTTCGATTCACCCCTCCACTTT.

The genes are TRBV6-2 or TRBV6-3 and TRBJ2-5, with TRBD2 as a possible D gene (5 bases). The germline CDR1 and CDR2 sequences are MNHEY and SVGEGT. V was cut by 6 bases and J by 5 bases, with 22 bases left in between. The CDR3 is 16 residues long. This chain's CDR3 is CASSSWVVVEGETQYF. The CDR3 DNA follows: TGTGCCAGCAGCAGCTGGGTGGTGGTCGAGGGTGAGACCCAGTACTTC.

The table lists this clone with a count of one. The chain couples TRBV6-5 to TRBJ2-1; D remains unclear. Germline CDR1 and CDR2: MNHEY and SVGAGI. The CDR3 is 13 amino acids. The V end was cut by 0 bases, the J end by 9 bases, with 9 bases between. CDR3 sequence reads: CASSYSADFEQFF. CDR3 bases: TGTGCCAGCAGTTACTCGGCGGATTTTGAGCAGTTCTTC.

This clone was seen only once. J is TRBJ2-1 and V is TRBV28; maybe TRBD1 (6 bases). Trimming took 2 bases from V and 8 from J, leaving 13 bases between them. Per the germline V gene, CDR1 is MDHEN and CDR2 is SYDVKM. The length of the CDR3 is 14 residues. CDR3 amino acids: CASSLGNRDHEQFF. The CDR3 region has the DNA TGTGCCAGCAGTTTAGGAAACAGGGACCATGAGCAGTTCTTC.

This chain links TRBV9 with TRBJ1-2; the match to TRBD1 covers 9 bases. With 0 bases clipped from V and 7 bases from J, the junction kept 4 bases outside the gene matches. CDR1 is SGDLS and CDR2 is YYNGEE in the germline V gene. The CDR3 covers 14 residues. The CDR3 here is CASSVADRGSGYTF. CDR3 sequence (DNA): TGTGCCAGCAGCGTAGCGGACAGGGGAAGTGGCTACACCTTC.